Following are 28 T cell receptor beta chains from one sample sequenced in a study of cytotoxic CD8 clonotypes in ibrutinib-treated CLL. The assay was immunoSEQ multiplex PCR, and TCRdb's table has in-frame clones only and misses some. Of 60,000 or so clones listed, approximately 57% are singletons. Sequenced here: PBMCs, sampled after 12 months of ibrutinib treatment. The receptors derive from a human donor with chronic lymphocytic leukemia.

The CDR3 DNA reads as TGCAGCGTTGAATTAGCGGGAGGGGTCTACGAGCAGTACTTC. Residues: CSVELAGGVYEQYF. The rearrangement uses TRBV29-1 and TRBJ2-5; 11 positions match TRBD2. The assigned J gene may be wrong: the sequence end matches TRBJ2-7 better. The CDR3 has 14 residues. Germline V gene data show CDR1 as SQVTM and CDR2 as ANQGSEA.

This clone is a singleton in its sample. The gene calls are TRBV5-1 and TRBJ2-5, with 7 bases that match TRBD1. The CDR3 extends over 14 amino acids. The germline V gene has CDR1 SGHRS and CDR2 YFSETQ. Unmatched junction bases numbered 6, after V lost 0 bases and J lost 7 bases. CDR3 in DNA: TGCGCCAGCAGCTTGGAGGACAGGACGGGGACCCAGTACTTC. Its translation is CASSLEDRTGTQYF.

The CDR3 sequence: CASSLGADTQYF. CDR3 nucleotides: TGTGCCAGCAGCTTAGGTGCAGATACGCAGTATTTT. This chain uses TRBV7-2 with TRBJ2-3; unclear D gene. The CDR3 has 12 amino acids. Germline V CDR1 and CDR2: SGHTA, FQGNSA. Between the trimmed V and J ends, which lost 1 base and 4 bases, there was a span of 3 bases.

A few counts support this clone. The chain combines TRBV5-1 with TRBJ1-5; D possibly corresponds to TRBD1 (5 bases). Trimming took off 4 bases at V and 8 bases at J, with 16 bases between the two ends. The CDR3 is 14 amino acids. The germline gives CDR1 SGHRS, CDR2 YFSETQ. The CDR3 loop is CASSRGRGMEPQHF. In DNA, the CDR3 is TGCGCCAGCAGCCGGGGACGGGGAATGGAGCCCCAGCATTTT.

This clone occurred once. The chain is built from TRBV14 and TRBJ1-2, with D unclear. CDR1 and CDR2 (germline): SGHDN, FVKESK. V was trimmed by 4 bases and J by 5 bases, leaving 8 bases between them. CDR3 length equals 12 residues. The CDR3: CASSLRDYGYTF. CDR3 in DNA: TGTGCCAGCAGCCTGCGAGATTATGGCTACACCTTC. Together with reference TRBV14 and TRBJ1-2, the CDR3 gives the full variable domain: EAGVTQFPSHSVIEKGQTVTLRCDPISGHDNLYWYRRVMGKEIKFLLHFVKESKQDESGMPNNRFLAERTGGTYSTLKVQPAELEDSGVYFCASSLRDYGYTFGSGTRLTVV.

V usage is TRBV5-1 and J usage is TRBJ1-4; the D gene is possibly TRBD1 (5 bases). Germline values: CDR1 SGHRS, CDR2 YFSETQ. This CDR3 has 16 residues. The germline V and J ends were trimmed by 3 bases and 2 bases, with 14 bases remaining between them. CDR3 in amino acids: CASSSQGGATNEKLFF. In nucleotides, the CDR3 is TGCGCCAGCAGCTCCCAGGGAGGGGCGACTAATGAAAAACTGTTTTTT.

The chain has TRBV30 and TRBJ2-5, with 14 bases lining up with TRBD2. Germline CDR1 reads GTSNPN; CDR2 reads SVGIG (reference sequence). J gave up 2 bases and V 2 bases, and 4 bases lay outside the gene matches. This CDR3 has 16 amino acids. The CDR3 protein is CAWSYGLAGGQETQYF. CDR3 coding DNA: TGTGCCTGGAGTTACGGACTAGCGGGAGGACAAGAGACCCAGTACTTC.

This clone was seen a few times. The rearrangement links TRBV5-3 to TRBJ1-4; unclear D gene. TRBV5-3 is filed as an ORF, its function uncertain. This CDR3 contains 12 residues. Between the trimmed V and J ends, which lost 8 bases and 8 bases, there was a span of 13 bases. The CDR3, as DNA: TGTGCCAGCAGCCGTAGGGCCGAAAAACTGTTTTTT. Translating gives CASSRRAEKLFF.

The CDR3 is CASSLGTGYGYTF. The CDR3, as DNA: TGTGCCAGCAGCTTAGGGACGGGATATGGCTACACCTTC. The V gene is TRBV7-6, the J gene TRBJ1-2; D is undetermined. Trimming removed 1 base at V and 5 bases at J, with 8 bases between. Germline lookup yields CDR1 SGHVS and CDR2 FNYEAQ. The CDR3 contains 13 residues.

This clone was observed many times. The J gene is TRBJ2-2, the V gene TRBV28; 8 nucleotides match TRBD1. The CDR3 length is 16 residues. The germline CDR1 and CDR2 sequences are MDHEN and SYDVKM. Unmatched junction bases numbered 10, after V lost 5 bases and J lost 5 bases. The CDR3 bases are TGTGCCAGCAGTCTCCCTGGACAGGGAACGACCGGGGAGCTGTTTTTT. Its translation is CASSLPGQGTTGELFF. The whole variable domain, filled in from reference TRBV28 and TRBJ2-2, reads DVKVTQSSRYLVKRTGEKVFLECVQDMDHENMFWYRQDPGLGLRLIYFSYDVKMKEKGDIPEGYSVSREKKERFSLILESASTNQTSMYLCASSLPGQGTTGELFFGEGSRLTVL.

This clone has more than one count but fewer than ten. The chain joins TRBV20-1 to TRBJ1-1; D is unclear. The germline V and J ends were trimmed by 4 bases and 8 bases, with 8 bases remaining between them. CDR1 and CDR2 (germline): DFQATT, SNEGSKA (reference sequence). The CDR3 covers 10 residues. CDR3 nucleotide sequence: TGCAGTGCTATATATACGGAAGCTTTCTTT. Protein sequence: CSAIYTEAFF.

The chain couples TRBV19 to TRBJ1-5; 7 bases line up with TRBD1. Germline trimming cut 6 bases from V and 6 bases from J; bases unmatched to any gene: 5. CDR1 and CDR2 (germline): LNHDA, SQIVND (reference sequence). This CDR3 is built from 13 residues. In nucleotides, the CDR3 is TGTGCCAGTAGGCACAGGGGAGGTCAGCCCCAGCATTTT. Amino acid sequence: CASRHRGGQPQHF.

V usage is TRBV20-1 and J usage is TRBJ2-1; D is uncertain. The CDR3 runs 11 residues. Trimming left V 7 bases short and J 5 bases short, with 9 bases between. Looked up from germline, CDR1 is DFQATT and CDR2 is SNEGSKA (reference sequence). The CDR3 DNA is TGCAGTGTGGCGAGGAACAATGAGCAGTTCTTC. Translated, it gives CSVARNNEQFF.

The rearrangement joins TRBV19 to TRBJ1-3; perhaps TRBD1 as D (5 bases). Germline CDR1 and CDR2: LNHDA and SQIVND (reference sequence). The CDR3 runs 13 residues. The V and J ends lost 6 bases and 4 bases respectively, with 10 bases between them. CDR3 sequence (DNA): TGTGCCAGTAGCGGGACGGAAGGAAACACCATATATTTT. It translates to CASSGTEGNTIYF.

Only a few counts were recorded for this clone. The rearrangement uses TRBV18 and TRBJ2-3; TRBD2 might be the D (5 bases). This CDR3 region has 12 residues. The germline V and J ends were trimmed by 6 bases and 5 bases, with 9 bases remaining between them. CDR1 KGHSH and CDR2 LQKENI come from the germline V gene. The CDR3, as DNA: TGTGCCAGCTCTCCAAGCGGAGATACGCAGTATTTT. As protein: CASSPSGDTQYF.

The gene calls are TRBV5-6 and TRBJ2-1; a possible D gene is TRBD2 (6 bases). This CDR3 has 16 amino acids. V was pared by 2 bases and J by 6 bases, with 18 bases between. Per germline, CDR1 SGHDT and CDR2 YYEEEE. The CDR3, as DNA: TGTGCCAGCAGCTTCAGGTGCGGGACTGGGCGCAATGAGCAGTTCTTC. Translating gives CASSFRCGTGRNEQFF.

CDR3 DNA: TGTGCCAGTAGTATAAGGTCTCAGAACACTGAAGCTTTCTTT. Translating gives CASSIRSQNTEAFF. The chain recombines TRBV19 with TRBJ1-1; D call uncertain. This CDR3 comprises 14 residues. The germline V gene has CDR1 LNHDA and CDR2 SQIVND (reference sequence). V lost 2 bases and J lost 1, with 8 bases in between.

In this sample, this clone turned up many times. The V call is TRBV6-5, the J call TRBJ1-2, with D unresolved. With 11 bases removed from V and 2 bases from J, the gap between germline ends came to 12 bases. CDR3 length equals 12 residues. CDR1 and CDR2 from the germline V gene are MNHEY and SVGAGI. CDR3 nucleotide sequence: TGTGCCTCGGCGAGTGGAAACTATGGCTACACCTTC. This gives the protein CASASGNYGYTF.

This clone was seen ten or more times. V gene TRBV2 combines with J gene TRBJ2-7, with D perhaps matching TRBD2 (6 bases). The V end lost 7 bases, the J end lost 4 bases, and 20 bases lay between the germline ends. From germline, CDR1 is SNHLY and CDR2 FYNNEI. CDR3 length: 15 amino acids. CDR3 residues: CASKRLDLSPYEQYF. CDR3 DNA sequence: TGTGCCAGCAAGCGACTAGATCTTTCGCCTTACGAGCAGTACTTC.

The chain is built from TRBV9 and TRBJ2-3; D ambiguous. Germline loops: CDR1 SGDLS, CDR2 YYNGEE. CDR3 length: 13 residues. V gave up 0 bases and J gave up 4 bases, with 6 bases separating them. DNA of the CDR3: TGTGCCAGCAGCGTAGAGGTCTCAGATACGCAGTATTTT. Its protein product is CASSVEVSDTQYF.

This chain uses TRBV5-5 with TRBJ2-7; D is uncertain. Trimming shortened V by 2 bases and J by 3 bases, and 12 bases separated the two germline ends. Germline V lookup: CDR1 SGHKS, CDR2 YYEKEE (reference sequence). CDR3 size: 14 residues. The CDR3 region has the DNA TGTGCCAGCAGCTTTGCGGCCCAGGACTACGAGCAGTACTTC. Translation: CASSFAAQDYEQYF.

This chain uses TRBV29-1 with TRBJ2-1; 8 positions match TRBD2. The CDR3 has 15 residues. Germline values: CDR1 SQVTM, CDR2 ANQGSEA. V trimming: 5 bases; J trimming: 0 bases; junction bases outside the gene matches: 6. CDR3 sequence reads: CSVSGSQSSYNEQFF. The DNA of the CDR3 is TGCAGCGTTAGCGGGAGCCAGAGCTCCTACAATGAGCAGTTCTTC.

The chain combines TRBV9 with TRBJ2-5, with 7 bases lining up with TRBD2. Germline assignment: CDR1 SGDLS and CDR2 YYNGEE. The CDR3 length is 17 residues. The V segment lost 0 bases and the J segment 5 bases; nucleotides outside the gene matches: 13. The CDR3 loop is CASSVGLPGGNGETQYF. The CDR3 bases are TGTGCCAGCAGCGTAGGACTGCCCGGGGGGAATGGGGAGACCCAGTACTTC.

A few counts support this clone. The chain couples TRBV2 to TRBJ1-2, with D unresolved. Germline V gene data show CDR1 as SNHLY and CDR2 as FYNNEI. Between the trimmed V and J ends, which lost 5 bases and 7 bases, there was a span of 17 bases. The CDR3 has 14 residues. The CDR3 sequence: CASSTGRLWGGYTF. The CDR3 DNA follows: TGTGCCAGCAGTACCGGGCGCCTCTGGGGTGGCTACACCTTC.

This clone was detected many times. This chain joins TRBV27 and TRBJ2-5, with a possible D match to TRBD1 (5 bases). V was trimmed by 5 bases and J by 5 bases, leaving 15 bases between them. This CDR3 has 14 amino acids. The germline V gene has CDR1 MNHEY and CDR2 SMNVEV (reference sequence). CDR3: CASSPQGTRETQYF. The CDR3 DNA sequence: TGTGCCAGCAGTCCTCAGGGAACGCGGGAGACCCAGTACTTC.

The chain uses TRBV5-1 and TRBJ1-4; tentative D call: TRBD1 (6 bases). This CDR3 comprises 15 residues. Germline CDR1 and CDR2: SGHRS and YFSETQ. Trimming took 4 bases from V and 6 from J, leaving 16 bases between them. CDR3 sequence reads: CASSTGQPTYEKLFF. The CDR3 DNA sequence: TGCGCCAGCAGCACCGGACAGCCGACTTATGAAAAACTGTTTTTT.

This clone has only a few counts. The chain employs TRBV19 and TRBJ1-1; D gene unclear. Germline V gene sequence: CDR1 LNHDA, CDR2 SQIVND (reference sequence). The CDR3 sequence is 13 residues long. V lost 1 base and J lost 1, with 4 bases in between. CDR3 in DNA: TGTGCCAGTAGTATAGTACGGAACACTGAAGCTTTCTTT. This gives the protein CASSIVRNTEAFF. The complete variable domain, with remaining parts taken from reference TRBV19 and TRBJ1-1, reads DGGITQSPKYLFRKEGQNVTLSCEQNLNHDAMYWYRQDPGQGLRLIYYSQIVNDFQKGDIAEGYSVSREKKESFPLTVTSAQKNPTAFYLCASSIVRNTEAFFGQGTRLTVV.

The chain has TRBV2 and TRBJ2-6; D gene ambiguous. V was clipped by 6 bases and J by 0 bases, with 9 bases between them. The V gene's germline CDR1 is SNHLY and CDR2 FYNNEI. This CDR3 comprises 15 residues. The DNA for the CDR3 is TGTGCCAGCAGCTCGCTCCGCTCTGGGGCCAACGTCCTGACTTTC. Protein: CASSSLRSGANVLTF.